Shown below are 27 T cell receptor beta chains from a single sample sequenced in a study of blood T cell repertoires in COVID-19. Clones were sequenced by immunoSEQ multiplex PCR, and TCRdb holds only the in-frame ones, with some missing. The sample consists of 350,000 to 400,000 clones, around 87% of them appearing once. Specimen: PBMCs or T cells enriched from blood (not recorded which). The receptors were gathered from a man aged 35-49 years in a cohort exposed to, infected with or recovered from COVID-19 (not recorded which).

This rearrangement joins TRBV11-3 to TRBJ2-7; D might be TRBD2 (5 bases). The V gene's germline CDR1 is SGHNT and CDR2 YENEEA. The CDR3 contains 13 residues. V lost 3 bases and J 6 bases, leaving 12 bases between the germline ends. CDR3 protein: CASSFGIWGEQYF. CDR3 bases: TGTGCCAGCAGCTTCGGGATCTGGGGCGAGCAGTACTTC.

CDR3 residues: CASSPYNYEQYF. The CDR3 coding sequence is TGTGCCAGCAGTCCATACAACTACGAGCAGTACTTC. The V call is TRBV28, the J call TRBJ2-7, with D unresolved. V lost 5 bases and J 3 bases, leaving 8 bases between the germline ends. CDR1 is MDHEN and CDR2 is SYDVKM in the germline V gene. This CDR3 is 12 amino acids long.

This rearrangement joins TRBV18 to TRBJ1-1, with D possibly being TRBD1 (5 bases). Germline assignment: CDR1 KGHSH and CDR2 LQKENI. The CDR3 runs 15 residues. Trimming removed 0 bases from V and 2 bases from J, with 10 bases in between. DNA for the CDR3: TGTGCCAGCTCACCACCGTCGGGGGGTAACACTGAAGCTTTCTTT. It codes for CASSPPSGGNTEAFF.

The J gene is TRBJ2-5, the V gene TRBV20-1; a weak D match, TRBD2 (5 bases). The CDR3 contains 10 residues. Germline assignment: CDR1 DFQATT and CDR2 SNEGSKA (reference sequence). V lost 6 bases, J lost 4 bases, and 6 bases lay in between. CDR3 sequence: CSAEGETQYF. CDR3 bases: TGCAGTGCCGAGGGAGAGACCCAGTACTTC.

In regard to this clone: No DNA is shown, since the ends of the CDR3 on it are uncertain; the CDR3 is the one TCRdb lists. J is TRBJ2-7 and V is TRBV21-1; the tabulated D call, TRBD2, remains unverified against the DNA. TRBV21-1 is a documented pseudogene. The CDR3 has 17 residues if both end residues are counted. The CDR3 loop reads CASSKGVGGGSSYEQYF.

The chain recombines TRBV6-2 or TRBV6-3 with TRBJ2-7, with TRBD2 matching 7 bases. Germline CDR1 and CDR2: MNHEY and SVGEGT. J lost 3 bases, V lost 4 bases, and 6 bases had no gene match. The CDR3 loop spans 14 amino acids. The DNA of the CDR3 is TGTGCCAGCAGTTCCCCGGGGGAGGGCTACGAGCAGTACTTC. This codes for CASSSPGEGYEQYF.

This chain joins TRBV5-4 and TRBJ2-1, with D possibly TRBD2 on 6 matching bases. The germline V and J ends were trimmed by 0 bases and 2 bases, with 15 bases remaining between them. CDR3 size: 17 residues. CDR1 and CDR2 from the germline V gene are SGHNT and YYREEE (reference sequence). The CDR3: CASSLDLGGPAYNEQFF. The DNA of the CDR3 is TGTGCCAGCAGCTTGGATTTAGGAGGGCCCGCCTACAATGAGCAGTTCTTC.

This chain uses TRBV27 with TRBJ1-6; 9 bases map to TRBD1. Germline V CDR1 and CDR2: MNHEY, SMNVEV (reference sequence). This CDR3 region has 13 residues. J gave up 10 bases and V 6 bases, and 4 bases lay outside the gene matches. The CDR3 region has the DNA TGTGCCAGCAGGGACAGGGGAGGATCACCCCTCCACTTT. It is translated as CASRDRGGSPLHF.

The chain has TRBV19 and TRBJ2-7; D call uncertain. This CDR3 has 13 amino acids. Germline V gene data show CDR1 as LNHDA and CDR2 as SQIVND (reference sequence). Trimming cost V 2 bases and J 3 bases, with 8 bases left between them. CDR3 in amino acids: CASSISHNYEQYF. In nucleotides, the CDR3 is TGTGCCAGTAGTATATCCCACAACTACGAGCAGTACTTC.

Only one count was recorded for this clone. The genes are TRBV19 and TRBJ2-7; 8 nucleotides match TRBD1. V gave up 3 bases and J gave up 6 bases; unmatched junction bases: 13. This CDR3 comprises 16 residues. Per germline, CDR1 LNHDA and CDR2 SQIVND (reference sequence). CDR3 residues: CASSILTGQGSREQYF. CDR3 DNA sequence: TGTGCCAGTAGTATTCTAACCGGACAGGGATCGCGCGAGCAGTACTTC.

The genes are TRBV9 and TRBJ2-2, with 11 bases identical to TRBD2. From germline, CDR1 is SGDLS and CDR2 YYNGEE. The CDR3 runs to 17 residues. V lost 0 bases to trimming and J lost 2 bases; unmatched junction nucleotides: 3. The CDR3 protein is CASSVAGLAVNTGELFF. Written as DNA, the CDR3 is TGTGCCAGCAGCGTAGCGGGACTAGCGGTAAACACCGGGGAGCTGTTTTTT.

The chain joins TRBV7-2 to TRBJ1-1; the D gene is possibly TRBD1 (6 bases). This CDR3 has 13 residues. Between the trimmed V and J ends, which lost 8 bases and 3 bases, there was a span of 13 bases. Looked up from germline, CDR1 is SGHTA and CDR2 is FQGNSA. The CDR3 is CASSRRTDTEAFF. The CDR3 DNA reads TGTGCCAGCTCAAGGAGGACAGACACTGAAGCTTTCTTT.

The CDR3 here is CASKTGKSPLHF. The DNA of the CDR3 is TGTGCCAGTAAAACAGGGAAATCACCCCTCCACTTT. V is TRBV19 and J is TRBJ1-6, with D tentatively TRBD1 (6 bases). V was clipped by 7 bases and J by 10 bases, with 11 bases between them. This CDR3 region has 12 residues. CDR1 and CDR2 from the germline V gene are LNHDA and SQIVND (reference sequence).

As DNA, the CDR3 is TGTGCCAGCAGTTCCGCCAGTTTGAACACTGAAGCTTTCTTT. Protein: CASSSASLNTEAFF. The genes are TRBV25-1 and TRBJ1-1; D gene unclear. V lost 5 bases to trimming and J lost 0 bases, with 10 bases between them. CDR3 length equals 14 residues. Germline-derived CDR1 and CDR2 are MGHDK and SYGVNS.

The chain uses TRBV10-3 and TRBJ1-5; D unclear. The CDR3 has 12 residues. CDR1 is ENHRY, CDR2 SYGVKD, per germline. Trimming left V 7 bases short and J 6 bases short, with 10 bases between. The CDR3 coding sequence is TGTGCCATCAAGGGAGCAGGTCAGCCCCAGCATTTT. Translating it yields CAIKGAGQPQHF.

The chain is built from TRBV19 and TRBJ2-5; a possible D gene is TRBD1 (6 bases). The germline V gene encodes CDR1 LNHDA and CDR2 SQIVND (reference sequence). V was trimmed by 9 bases and J by 1 base, leaving 24 bases between them. The CDR3 is made up of 17 amino acids. CDR3 sequence reads: CASRRRSGTNLQETQYF. For the CDR3, the DNA is TGTGCCAGCAGAAGAAGGTCCGGGACAAATCTCCAAGAGACCCAGTACTTC.

V is TRBV29-1 and J is TRBJ1-2; TRBD1 matches 10 bases. The V gene end was trimmed by 8 bases and the J gene end by 6 bases; junction bases not matched to a gene: 9. The CDR3 has 13 amino acids. Looked up from germline, CDR1 is SQVTM and CDR2 is ANQGSEA. CDR3: CSIADRGLDGYTF. The CDR3 DNA reads as TGCAGCATTGCCGACAGGGGGCTTGATGGCTACACCTTC.

The chain uses TRBV19 and TRBJ2-3; the D gene is possibly TRBD1 (6 bases). The V end lost 5 bases, the J end lost 2 bases, and 11 bases lay between the germline ends. The CDR3 has 14 residues. From germline, CDR1 is LNHDA and CDR2 SQIVND (reference sequence). The CDR3 loop reads CASSVTGNTDTQYF. DNA of the CDR3: TGTGCCAGTAGTGTTACAGGGAACACAGATACGCAGTATTTT.

This chain joins TRBV9 and TRBJ2-2; 7 bases map to TRBD1. CDR3 length: 14 amino acids. After removal of 3 bases from V and 3 bases from J, the junction contained 2 bases not matched to a gene. Germline V CDR1 and CDR2: SGDLS, YYNGEE. The CDR3 here is CASSGTGDTGELFF. CDR3 DNA sequence: TGTGCCAGCAGCGGAACAGGGGACACCGGGGAGCTGTTTTTT.

The chain has TRBV19 and TRBJ1-4; the D is unclear. V was clipped by 0 bases and J by 0 bases, with 11 bases between them. Germline V gene sequence: CDR1 LNHDA, CDR2 SQIVND (reference sequence). The CDR3 runs 17 residues. The CDR3 reads CASSIDRQAATNEKLFF. The CDR3 nucleotides read TGTGCCAGTAGTATAGATCGCCAGGCCGCAACTAATGAAAAACTGTTTTTT.

This chain uses TRBV5-1 with TRBJ2-2, with D perhaps TRBD1 (6 bases). The V end lost 3 bases, the J end lost 0 bases, and 12 bases lay between the germline ends. Germline CDR1 and CDR2: SGHRS and YFSETQ. The CDR3 sequence is 16 residues long. The CDR3, as DNA: TGCGCCAGCAGCTGGACCGGGACAACGAACACCGGGGAGCTGTTTTTT. Translating gives CASSWTGTTNTGELFF.

The V call is TRBV27, the J call TRBJ1-3; no firm D call. Trimming removed 4 bases at V and 0 bases at J, with 4 bases between. Germline-derived CDR1 and CDR2 are MNHEY and SMNVEV (reference sequence). The CDR3 has 13 residues. CDR3 sequence: CASSSSSGNTIYF. The CDR3 nucleotides are TGTGCCAGCAGTTCTAGCTCTGGAAACACCATATATTTT.

The rearrangement joins TRBV4-1 to TRBJ2-5, with D unresolved. CDR1 is MGHRA and CDR2 is YSYEKL in the germline V gene. Trimming stripped 1 base from V and 5 bases from J, with 8 bases between. This CDR3 is built from 13 residues. CDR3 bases: TGCGCCAGCAGCCAAGGAACTAAGGAGACCCAGTACTTC. It yields the protein CASSQGTKETQYF.

This chain joins TRBV28 and TRBJ2-2; 12 nucleotides match TRBD2. The V and J ends lost 6 bases and 6 bases, in that order; junction bases with no gene match: 5. Germline loops: CDR1 MDHEN, CDR2 SYDVKM. The CDR3 runs 15 residues. The CDR3, as DNA: TGTGCCAGCAGCCTAAGACTAGCGGGAGCCGGGGAGCTGTTTTTT. Protein product: CASSLRLAGAGELFF.

This clone was detected once. The chain carries TRBV27 and TRBJ2-7; 9 bases match TRBD1. The CDR3 is made up of 13 amino acids. The germline gives CDR1 MNHEY, CDR2 SMNVEV (reference sequence). Trimming took 4 bases from V and 6 from J; bases not matched to a gene: 4. The CDR3 DNA is TGTGCCAGCAGTTCAAGGACAGGGGTCGAGCAGTACTTC. It translates to CASSSRTGVEQYF.

The rearrangement links TRBV28 to TRBJ2-7; possibly TRBD1 for D (6 bases). With 3 bases removed from V and 2 bases from J, the gap between germline ends came to 8 bases. Germline assignment: CDR1 MDHEN and CDR2 SYDVKM. There are 13 residues in the CDR3. CDR3 sequence (DNA): TGTGCCAGCAGTTTGGGGACACCCTACGAGCAGTACTTC. Translation gives CASSLGTPYEQYF.

The CDR3 sequence: CAIAAGGHNNEQFF. The DNA of the CDR3 is TGTGCCATTGCTGCGGGAGGACACAACAATGAGCAGTTCTTC. The V call is TRBV6-5, the J call TRBJ2-1, with 8 bases fitting TRBD2. Germline lookup yields CDR1 MNHEY and CDR2 SVGAGI. There are 14 residues in the CDR3. V lost 10 bases, J lost 5 bases, and 10 bases stayed unmatched.